These 6 T cell receptor beta chains share one sample of origin, sequenced in a study of blood T cell repertoires in COVID-19 (dated by TCRdb to 2020 to 2021). The library was prepared using the immunoSEQ multiplex PCR assay. Sourced from immuneACCESS, this table was stored by TCRdb with only in-frame sequences that have V and J called. A share of the clones is absent; for the studies checked, an unresolved V gene accounts for under half, and the remainder has no known explanation. The sample contains about 160,000 clones, 75% to 85% of them found a single time. Of the sample, approximately 5.4% falls within the top ten clones. Sequencing was done on a sample of PBMCs or T cells enriched from blood (not recorded which). The source of these receptors is a middle-aged man who had recovered from COVID-19.

With respect to this clone: This sample also contains other DNA sequences that code for the same CDR3. The chain links TRBV11-2 to TRBJ2-7; D may be TRBD1 (6 bases). The CDR3 is made up of 14 amino acids. V lost 3 bases and J lost 1, with 10 bases in between. From germline, CDR1 is SGHAT and CDR2 FQNNGV. This CDR3 is CASSFGQGSYEQYF. The DNA of the CDR3 is TGTGCCAGCAGCTTCGGGCAGGGGTCCTACGAGCAGTACTTC.

The chain has TRBV24-1 and TRBJ2-5; 8 bases are shared with TRBD1. Per germline, CDR1 KGHDR and CDR2 SFDVKD. This CDR3 contains 14 residues. J was trimmed by 4 bases and V by 4 bases; bases with no gene match: 4. CDR3 nucleotide sequence: TGTGCCACCAGTGACCCAGACAGGGGAGAGACCCAGTACTTC. It translates to CATSDPDRGETQYF.

This chain connects TRBV19 to TRBJ2-5, with D possibly matching TRBD2 (6 bases). With 1 base removed from V and 5 bases from J, the gap between germline ends came to 11 bases. This CDR3 spans 14 amino acids. CDR1 and CDR2 (germline): LNHDA, SQIVND (reference sequence). CDR3 bases: TGTGCCAGTAGTATAGTAGGAGGGGTTGAGACCCAGTACTTC. This sequence encodes CASSIVGGVETQYF.

This clone was found a few times. As DNA, the CDR3 is TGTGCCGTATTATACTCTGGGGCCAACGTCCTGACTTTC. Translating it yields CAVLYSGANVLTF. This chain uses TRBV12-3 or TRBV12-4 with TRBJ2-6; no clear D. V lost 11 bases and J 0 bases, leaving 8 bases between the germline ends. The CDR3 is made up of 13 amino acids.

The rearrangement uses TRBV24-1 and TRBJ2-2; 7 nucleotides match TRBD2. Germline lookup yields CDR1 KGHDR and CDR2 SFDVKD. This CDR3 has 17 residues. V trimming: 2 bases; J trimming: 6 bases; junction bases outside the gene matches: 11. The CDR3 spells CATSDSAPLGGPGELFF. The CDR3 DNA follows: TGTGCCACCAGTGATTCGGCGCCGTTGGGAGGGCCCGGGGAGCTGTTTTTT.

This sequence joins TRBV5-1 and TRBJ2-2, with 8 positions matching TRBD1. The trim removed 3 bases at V and 4 bases at J, leaving 14 bases unmatched. The CDR3 runs to 18 residues. CDR1 and CDR2 from the germline V gene are SGHRS and YFSETQ. Here the CDR3 DNA reads TGCGCCAGCAGCTCCACAAGGCAGGGGGCGGTCGGCACCGGGGAGCTGTTTTTT. Residues: CASSSTRQGAVGTGELFF.